Listed below are T cell receptor beta chains from one sample, sequenced in a study of CD8 T cells in ankylosing spondylitis. MiXCR, applied by TCRdb to the 5' RACE reads, yields one record per CDR3 protein. The sample comprises about 150,000 distinct CDR3 sequences, about 32% of which are singletons, and 4.5% to 6% rests with the top ten. Sequenced: synovial fluid, either unsorted or a sorted T cell fraction (not recorded which). The source is a male donor with ankylosing spondylitis. CDR3s include the opening cysteine and the closing phenylalanine or tryptophan. D genes are given only for firm matches. Some rows have no size entry. The others give once, few or many, or a class for an expanded clone.

>TRBD1|few|TRBV27|TRBJ2-7
TGTGCCAGCAGACCCCCCGGGACAGGGTGGTCCGAGCAGTACTTC
CASRPPGTGWSEQYF
>TRBD1|-|TRBV20-1|TRBJ2-2
TGCAGTGCTAGCGCCGACAGGGCGAACACCGGGGAGCTGTTTTTT
CSASADRANTGELFF
>TRBD1|many|TRBV20-1|TRBJ1-1
TGCAGTGCTAACAGGGGGCACTGGGCTGAAGCTTTCTTT
CSANRGHWAEAFF
>-|-|TRBV7-2|TRBJ2-1
TGTGCCAGCAGCTCGAATAGCCAGGGAGGTGAGCAGTTCTTC
CASSSNSQGGEQFF
>TRBD1|-|TRBV2|TRBJ1-5
TGTGCCAGCACCGGGACAGGGAAAAATCAGCCCCAGCATTTT
CASTGTGKNQPQHF
>-|once|TRBV7-2|TRBJ2-2
TGTGCCAGCAGCTTAGGGTCAGGGGCTGGCGCCGGGGAGCTGTTTTTT
CASSLGSGAGAGELFF
>TRBD1|-|TRBV6-1|TRBJ1-5
TGTGCCAGCAGGAGGGACAGGGGCCCCCAGCCCCAGCATTTT
CASRRDRGPQPQHF
>-|many|TRBV14|TRBJ2-3
TGTGCCAGCAGCCAAGAGGGGGGGCGAGTGAAGTCGCAGTATTTT
CASSQEGGRVKSQYF
>-|-|TRBV24-1|TRBJ1-2
TGTGCCACCAGTGGGGGAGTGACGGATGGCTACACCTTC
CATSGGVTDGYTF
>-|few|TRBV28|TRBJ2-5
TGTGCCAGCAGTCGGGACGGACCTTGGGAGACCCAGTACTTC
CASSRDGPWETQYF
>-|-|TRBV6-1|TRBJ2-7
TGTGCCAGCACCCGGACCAGAGTCTACGAGCAGTACTTC
CASTRTRVYEQYF
>-|-|TRBV7-9|TRBJ1-3
TGTGCCAGCAGCTCCGGGGGAGGGTTCTCTGGAAACACCATATATTTT
CASSSGGGFSGNTIYF
>-|-|TRBV11-1|TRBJ2-7
TGTGCCAGCAGCTTACTAACAGTCTTCCCAGGACACCTTCCCTACGAGCAGTACTTC
CASSLLTVFPGHLPYEQYF
>-|-|TRBV12-3/TRBV12-4|TRBJ1-2
TGTGCCAGCAGTTCCGGACGCCTTATAGATGGCTACACCTTC
CASSSGRLIDGYTF
>-|-|TRBV5-6|TRBJ2-3
TGTGCCAGCAGTTATCTACACCCGGCCACAGATACGCAGTATTTT
CASSYLHPATDTQYF
>TRBD2|many|TRBV7-8|TRBJ2-5
TGTGCCAGCAGCCCCTACCGCGTGTTAGCGGGGGGACAAGAGACCCAGTACTTC
CASSPYRVLAGGQETQYF
>-|-|TRBV5-1|TRBJ2-5
TGCGCCAGCAGGAATGAGGGTTCGTACCAAGAGACCCAGTACTTC
CASRNEGSYQETQYF
>-|-|TRBV5-1|TRBJ1-5
TGCGCCAGCAGCTTGGACACTAATCAGCCCCAGCATTTT
CASSLDTNQPQHF
>TRBD2|many|TRBV29-1|TRBJ2-1
TGCAGCGCACCACCGGAGCGGGATGCACACAATGAGCAGTTCTTC
CSAPPERDAHNEQFF
>-|many|TRBV11-2|TRBJ2-1
TGTGCCAGCAGCTTAGGGCTAGATCGTGAGCAGTTCTTC
CASSLGLDREQFF
>TRBD2|-|TRBV2|TRBJ2-1
TGTGCCAGCAGTGATTGGCTAGCGGGATTTGAGCAGTTCTTC
CASSDWLAGFEQFF
>-|-|TRBV7-2|TRBJ2-7
TGTGCCAGCAGCCCCCCGGGGAGGACTCTGTACTACGAGCAGTACTTC
CASSPPGRTLYYEQYF
>TRBD2|-|TRBV3-1|TRBJ2-1
TGTGCCAGCAGCCCCCAGAGGCTAGCGGGGGGAAATGAGCAGTTCTTC
CASSPQRLAGGNEQFF
>TRBD2|many|TRBV7-2|TRBJ2-5
TGTGCCAGCAGCTTAGGGGACGATCTAGCGGGAGGGCTTGGAAACTTC
CASSLGDDLAGGLGNF
>-|many|TRBV24-1|TRBJ1-5
TGTGCCACCACGGCGTTGGGGCGCGGGGGCAATCAGCCCCAGCATTTT
CATTALGRGGNQPQHF
>TRBD1|-|TRBV7-9|TRBJ2-7
TGTGCCAGCAGCCCCAGGGACAGCCTCAACGAGCAGTACTTC
CASSPRDSLNEQYF
>-|few|TRBV7-8|TRBJ1-6
TGTGCCAGCAGCGCAGGACAGAGGGATTCACCCCTCCACTTT
CASSAGQRDSPLHF
>TRBD2|few|TRBV20-1|TRBJ2-5
TGCAGTGCTACCTTTTGGGGGGGAGAGACCCAGTACTTC
CSATFWGGETQYF
>TRBD2|few|TRBV12-3/TRBV12-4|TRBJ2-1
TGTGCCAGCAGCGGGACTAGCGGGGGGAATGAGCAGTTCTTC
CASSGTSGGNEQFF
>-|many|TRBV2|TRBJ2-7
TGTGCCAGCAGTGAGGACCTACAGGGCTCGGGGCAGTACTTC
CASSEDLQGSGQYF
>-|few|TRBV6-5|TRBJ2-7
TGTGCCAGCAGTTACCAGCGGACCTACGAGCAGTACTTC
CASSYQRTYEQYF
>-|-|TRBV5-1|TRBJ1-5
TGCGCCAGCAGCCCCGGAACACCTGGGGTCCAGCCCCAGCATTTT
CASSPGTPGVQPQHF
>-|few|TRBV27|TRBJ2-7
TGTGCCAGCAGTTTTACATCGGGTAGGTCCTACGAGCAGTACTTC
CASSFTSGRSYEQYF
>-|few|TRBV9|TRBJ1-2
TGTGCCAGCAGCGAGGTGACGGACAGTTATGGCTACACCTTC
CASSEVTDSYGYTF
>TRBD2|-|TRBV5-1|TRBJ2-3
TGCGCCAGCAGCTTACTGCCTAGCGGGGGGCAAGATACGCAGTATTTT
CASSLLPSGGQDTQYF
>-|-|TRBV5-1|TRBJ1-6
TGCGCCAGCAGCTGGGGTGCGCAGAGTGATTCACCCCTCCACTTT
CASSWGAQSDSPLHF
>-|few|TRBV3-1|TRBJ1-1
TGTGCCAGCAGCCAAGGTGGATCAGCAGAAGCTTTCTTT
CASSQGGSAEAFF
>-|-|TRBV6-1|TRBJ2-7
TGTGCCAGCAGTGAAATAAGGGCGGGACAGCGTGACTACGAGCAGTACTTC
CASSEIRAGQRDYEQYF
>-|many|TRBV7-2|TRBJ2-7
TGTGCCAGCAGCACCTACCTTTCCTCCTACGAGCAGTACTTC
CASSTYLSSYEQYF
>-|-|TRBV7-2|TRBJ2-4
TGTGCCAGCAGCTCTGACAGAAACATTCAGTACTTC
CASSSDRNIQYF
>TRBD1|-|TRBV3-1|TRBJ1-1
TGTGCCAGCAGCCTCCGGACAGGGGGGTTGGAAGCTTTCTTT
CASSLRTGGLEAFF
>-|few|TRBV7-8|TRBJ1-1
TGTGCCAGCAGCTCGGCTTGGGGAGGCACTGAAGCTTTCTTT
CASSSAWGGTEAFF
>-|-|TRBV29-1|TRBJ2-1
TGCAGCGTTTCGGCCGGCTGGCTAGGGGGAGAGCAGTTCTTC
CSVSAGWLGGEQFF
>TRBD2|few|TRBV7-3|TRBJ2-1
TGTGCCAGCAGCCCTCAAGGACTAGCGGGAGGTCAGCAGTTCTTC
CASSPQGLAGGQQFF
>-|-|TRBV7-2|TRBJ1-2
TGTGCCAGCAGACCGGGGGGCAAATCTAACTATGGCTACACCTTC
CASRPGGKSNYGYTF
>-|many|TRBV20-1|TRBJ2-1
TGCAGTGCCGAGGGGCGCCAAATTGACAATGAGCAGTTCTTC
CSAEGRQIDNEQFF
>-|-|TRBV25-1|TRBJ2-1
TGTGCCAGCAGTGAAGTTCACCCGGGGTACAATGAGCAGTTCTTC
CASSEVHPGYNEQFF
>TRBD2|-|TRBV20-1|TRBJ2-1
TGCAGTGCTAGAGAAGAAATCGTGCCGGGGGTATCGTCGGGTAGCGGGAGCTCCTACAATGAGCAGTTCTTC
CSAREEIVPGVSSGSGSSYNEQFF
>TRBD1|many|TRBV6-1|TRBJ1-5
TGTGCCAGCAGTGCCATCTGGGACAGGGGGAAATATAGCAATCAGCCCCAGCATTTT
CASSAIWDRGKYSNQPQHF
>-|many|TRBV7-2|TRBJ1-1
TGTGCCAGCAGCTTTTCAGGGGCGGACACTGAAGCTTTCTTT
CASSFSGADTEAFF
>TRBD2|-|TRBV5-1|TRBJ2-3
TGCGCCAGCAGCTTCGGACTAGCGGGGGATCGCACAGATACGCAGTATTTT
CASSFGLAGDRTDTQYF
>-|few|TRBV19|TRBJ2-2
TGTGCCAGTAGTCCGGGTCGTGGGGAGCTGTTTTTT
CASSPGRGELFF
>TRBD2|many|TRBV20-1|TRBJ2-3
TGCAGTGCTCCCCTAGCGGGAGGGCCGGATACGCAGTATTTT
CSAPLAGGPDTQYF
>TRBD2|once|TRBV28|TRBJ2-7
TGTGCCAGCAGTGGGACTACCCCCTACGAGCAGTACTTC
CASSGTTPYEQYF
>-|-|TRBV12-3/TRBV12-4|TRBJ2-6
TGTGCCAGCAGCTCGCCAAGATCAAATCCTGGGGCCAACGTCCTGACTTTC
CASSSPRSNPGANVLTF